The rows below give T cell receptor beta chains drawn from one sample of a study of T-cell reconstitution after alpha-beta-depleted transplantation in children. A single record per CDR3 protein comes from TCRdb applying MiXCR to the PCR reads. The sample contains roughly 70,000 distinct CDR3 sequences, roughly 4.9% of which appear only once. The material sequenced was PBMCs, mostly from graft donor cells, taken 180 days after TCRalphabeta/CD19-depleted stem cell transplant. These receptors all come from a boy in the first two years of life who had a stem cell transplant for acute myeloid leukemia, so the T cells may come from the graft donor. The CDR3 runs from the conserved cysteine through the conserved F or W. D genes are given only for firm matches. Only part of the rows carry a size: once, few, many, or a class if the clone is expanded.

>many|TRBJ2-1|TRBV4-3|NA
CASSQVGGSSYNEQFF
TGCGCCAGCAGCCAAGTAGGAGGGAGCTCCTACAATGAGCAGTTCTTC
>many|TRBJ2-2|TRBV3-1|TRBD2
CASSQASRGTSGELFF
TGTGCCAGCAGCCAAGCGTCGCGGGGGACTTCCGGGGAGCTGTTTTTT
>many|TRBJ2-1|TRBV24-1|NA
CATSDPRDSYNEQFF
TGTGCCACCAGTGACCCCAGGGATTCCTACAATGAGCAGTTCTTC
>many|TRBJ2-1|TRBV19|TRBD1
CASSGGTGPLQEQFF
TGTGCCAGTAGTGGGGGGACAGGCCCCTTACAAGAGCAGTTCTTC
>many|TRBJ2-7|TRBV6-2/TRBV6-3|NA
CASSYFPGETYF
TGTGCCAGCAGTTACTTCCCCGGAGAAACGTACTTC
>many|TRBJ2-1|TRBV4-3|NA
CASSVSFSYNEQFF
TGCGCCAGCAGTGTATCGTTTTCCTACAATGAGCAGTTCTTC
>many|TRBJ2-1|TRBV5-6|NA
CASSLVGEHEQFF
TGTGCCAGCAGCTTGGTAGGCGAACATGAGCAGTTCTTC
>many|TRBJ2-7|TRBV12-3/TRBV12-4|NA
CASSLLQGTGEQYF
TGTGCCAGCAGTTTACTCCAGGGGACGGGCGAGCAGTACTTC
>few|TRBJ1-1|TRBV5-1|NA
CASSLIRANTEAFF
TGCGCCAGCAGCTTGATCAGGGCGAACACTGAAGCTTTCTTT
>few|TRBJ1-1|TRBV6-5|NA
CASRQGWNTEAFF
TGTGCCAGCAGACAGGGCTGGAACACTGAAGCTTTCTTT
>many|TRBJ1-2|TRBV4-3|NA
CASSPAPRTLDGYTF
TGCGCCAGCAGCCCCGCCCCAAGGACTTTGGATGGCTACACCTTC
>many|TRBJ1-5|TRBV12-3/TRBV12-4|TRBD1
CASSLVGTVYQPQHF
TGTGCCAGCAGTTTGGTGGGGACAGTTTATCAGCCCCAGCATTTT
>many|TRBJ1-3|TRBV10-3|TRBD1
CAISDRVGNTIYF
TGTGCCATCAGCGACAGGGTTGGAAACACCATATATTTT
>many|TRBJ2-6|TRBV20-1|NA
CSARPWTASGANVLTF
TGCAGTGCTAGGCCGTGGACAGCCTCTGGGGCCAACGTCCTGACTTTC
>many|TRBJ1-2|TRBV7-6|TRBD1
CASSSRTGGNYGYTF
TGTGCCAGCAGCTCCCGGACAGGGGGAAACTATGGCTACACCTTC
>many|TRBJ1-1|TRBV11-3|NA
CASSFTRGTEAFF
TGTGCCAGCAGCTTCACGCGGGGAACTGAAGCTTTCTTT
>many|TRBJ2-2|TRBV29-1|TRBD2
CSGVRGAGELFF
TGCAGCGGCGTACGGGGGGCCGGGGAGCTGTTTTTT
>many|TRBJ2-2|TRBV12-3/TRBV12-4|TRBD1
CASSLDRGVITGELFF
TGTGCCAGCTCCCTGGACAGGGGGGTTATCACCGGGGAGCTGTTTTTT
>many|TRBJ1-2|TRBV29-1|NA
CSVARAPGGYTF
TGCAGCGTTGCGAGGGCCCCGGGTGGCTACACCTTC
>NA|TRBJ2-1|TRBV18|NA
CASSPAEVYNEQFF
TGTGCCAGCTCGCCGGCGGAGGTTTACAATGAGCAGTTCTTC
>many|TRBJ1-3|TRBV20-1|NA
CSAPGRVGNTIYF
TGCAGTGCCCCCGGGAGGGTTGGAAACACCATATATTTT
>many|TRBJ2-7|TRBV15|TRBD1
CATSRVGGTGGTVVYEQYF
TGTGCCACCAGCAGAGTCGGAGGTACAGGGGGGACCGTTGTCTACGAGCAGTACTTC
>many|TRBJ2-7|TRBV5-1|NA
CASSLEVKGPYEQYF
TGCGCCAGCAGCTTGGAAGTAAAGGGCCCCTACGAGCAGTACTTC
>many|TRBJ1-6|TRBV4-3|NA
CASSQDNPFSTSGSPLHF
TGCGCCAGCAGCCAAGATAACCCTTTCTCCACTTCGGGTTCACCCCTCCACTTT
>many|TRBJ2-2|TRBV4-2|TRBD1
CASSQVPGQGRTGELFF
TGTGCCAGCAGCCAGGTACCGGGACAGGGGAGAACCGGGGAGCTGTTTTTT
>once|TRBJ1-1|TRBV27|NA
CASSSLRQFEAFF
TGTGCCAGCAGTTCATTGCGTCAGTTTGAAGCTTTCTTT
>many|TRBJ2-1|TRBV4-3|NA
CASSQDGDEQFF
TGCGCCAGCAGCCAAGATGGCGATGAGCAGTTCTTC
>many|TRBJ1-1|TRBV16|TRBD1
CASSQYQGAPLEAFF
TGTGCCAGCAGCCAGTATCAGGGGGCGCCTCTTGAAGCTTTCTTT
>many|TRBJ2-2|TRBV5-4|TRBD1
CASLASGQGGDGELFF
TGTGCCAGCCTAGCCTCGGGACAGGGCGGGGACGGGGAGCTGTTTTTT
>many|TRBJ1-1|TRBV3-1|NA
CASSLIRSPEAFF
TGTGCCAGCAGCCTCATAAGAAGCCCTGAAGCTTTCTTT
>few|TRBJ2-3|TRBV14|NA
CASSQGSPGADTQYF
TGTGCCAGCAGCCAAGGGTCCCCGGGGGCAGATACGCAGTATTTT
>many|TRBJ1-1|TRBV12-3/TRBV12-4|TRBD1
CASSLTGGPEAFF
TGTGCCAGCAGTTTAACAGGGGGCCCTGAAGCTTTCTTT
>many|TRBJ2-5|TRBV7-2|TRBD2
CASSLGGGGRETQYF
TGTGCCAGCAGCTTAGGCGGGGGGGGGCGAGAGACCCAGTACTTC
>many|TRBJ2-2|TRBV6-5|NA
CASSYLGSITGGELFF
TGTGCCAGCAGTTACCTGGGCTCAATAACTGGAGGGGAGCTGTTTTTT
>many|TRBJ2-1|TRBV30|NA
CAWVTSLNNEQFF
TGTGCCTGGGTCACAAGTCTGAACAATGAGCAGTTCTTC
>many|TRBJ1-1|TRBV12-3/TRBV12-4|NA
CASSRKAFF
TGTGCCAGCAGTCGGAAAGCTTTCTTT
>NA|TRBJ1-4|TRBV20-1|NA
CSAQAPAGVSRPSTNEKLFF
TGCAGTGCTCAGGCCCCCGCGGGAGTCAGCCGACCGTCGACTAATGAAAAACTGTTTTTT
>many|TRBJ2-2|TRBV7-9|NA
CASSLGTRTGELFF
TGTGCCAGCAGCTTAGGGACAAGAACCGGGGAGCTGTTTTTT
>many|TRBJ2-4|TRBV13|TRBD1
CASSPRRYDRARGIQYF
TGTGCCAGCAGCCCCAGGCGGTACGACAGGGCAAGGGGCATTCAGTACTTC
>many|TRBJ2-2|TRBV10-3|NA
CAISEGRGGELFF
TGTGCCATCAGTGAGGGTCGAGGCGGGGAGCTGTTTTTT
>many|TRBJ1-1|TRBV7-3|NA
CASSLQGAGMNTEAFF
TGTGCCAGCAGCTTACAAGGTGCAGGGATGAACACTGAAGCTTTCTTT
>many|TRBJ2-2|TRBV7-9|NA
CASSLLVTGELFF
TGTGCCAGCAGCTTATTGGTAACCGGGGAGCTGTTTTTT
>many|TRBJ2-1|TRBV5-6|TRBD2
CASSLLAGARVNEQFF
TGTGCCAGCAGCTTGCTAGCGGGGGCCAGGGTTAATGAGCAGTTCTTC
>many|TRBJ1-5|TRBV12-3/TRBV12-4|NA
CASSLMAGNQPQHF
TGTGCCAGCAGTTTAATGGCAGGAAATCAGCCCCAGCATTTT
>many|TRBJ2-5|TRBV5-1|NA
CASSFAPGLQETQYF
TGCGCCAGCAGTTTTGCCCCAGGGCTACAAGAGACCCAGTACTTC
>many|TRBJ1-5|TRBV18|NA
CASSPGHVNQPQHF
TGTGCCAGCTCACCGGGACACGTAAATCAGCCCCAGCATTTT
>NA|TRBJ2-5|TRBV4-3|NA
CASSQDRDGVSETQYF
TGCGCCAGCAGCCAAGATAGGGACGGGGTTTCGGAGACCCAGTACTTC
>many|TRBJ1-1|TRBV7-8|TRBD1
CASSLRAGGFMNTEAFF
TGTGCCAGCAGCTTAAGGGCAGGGGGCTTCATGAACACTGAAGCTTTCTTT
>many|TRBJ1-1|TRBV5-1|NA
CASSLWTDTEAFF
TGCGCCAGCAGCTTGTGGACAGACACTGAAGCTTTCTTT
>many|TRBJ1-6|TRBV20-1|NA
CSAKGQGSPLHF
TGCAGTGCTAAAGGGCAGGGGTCACCCCTCCACTTT